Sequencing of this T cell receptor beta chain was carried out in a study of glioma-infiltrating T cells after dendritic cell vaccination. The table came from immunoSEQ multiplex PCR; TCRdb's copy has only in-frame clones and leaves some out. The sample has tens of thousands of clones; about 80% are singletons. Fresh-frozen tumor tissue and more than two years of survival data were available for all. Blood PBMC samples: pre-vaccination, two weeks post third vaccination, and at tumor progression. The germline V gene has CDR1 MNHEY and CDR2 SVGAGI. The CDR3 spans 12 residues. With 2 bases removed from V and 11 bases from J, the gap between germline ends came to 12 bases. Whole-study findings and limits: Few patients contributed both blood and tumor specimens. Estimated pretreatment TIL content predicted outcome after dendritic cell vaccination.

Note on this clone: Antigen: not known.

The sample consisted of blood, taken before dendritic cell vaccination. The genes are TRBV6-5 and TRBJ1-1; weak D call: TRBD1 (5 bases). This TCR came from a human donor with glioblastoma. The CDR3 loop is CASSYVQGPAFF. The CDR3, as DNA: TGTGCCAGCAGTTACGTGCAGGGTCCGGCTTTCTTT.